This paragraph covers one TCR beta chain sequence. The antigen is undetermined. Germline values: CDR1 MRHNA, CDR2 SNTAGT. Trimming pared 6 bases from V and 5 bases from J, leaving 20 bases between. The CDR3 spans 16 residues. The data belong to a study of shared clonotypes between healthy human individuals. Study background: The donor group consisted of two women and a few men, aged 18 to 49. General study points: Rarefaction analysis demonstrated incomplete sorted-subset sequencing notwithstanding large depth. Tissue TCR repertoires likely differ from these blood-only repertoires.

Profiled with immunoSEQ multiplex PCR; TCRdb holds only in-frame clones, not every one. The sample has about 580,000 clones; roughly 98% are singletons. Naive CD8 cells comprised CD45RO-negative, CCR7-positively selected cells, excluding terminally differentiated effector memory CD45RA+ cells. The V call is TRBV6-4, the J call TRBJ2-1, with TRBD1 as a possible D gene (6 bases). Source material: naive CD8+ T cells sorted from blood. The source is a man aged 25-45 years in good health. The chain's CDR3 is CASRRTGHVTNNEQFF. The DNA of the CDR3 is TGTGCCAGCAGGAGGACGGGACACGTAACCAACAATGAGCAGTTCTTC.